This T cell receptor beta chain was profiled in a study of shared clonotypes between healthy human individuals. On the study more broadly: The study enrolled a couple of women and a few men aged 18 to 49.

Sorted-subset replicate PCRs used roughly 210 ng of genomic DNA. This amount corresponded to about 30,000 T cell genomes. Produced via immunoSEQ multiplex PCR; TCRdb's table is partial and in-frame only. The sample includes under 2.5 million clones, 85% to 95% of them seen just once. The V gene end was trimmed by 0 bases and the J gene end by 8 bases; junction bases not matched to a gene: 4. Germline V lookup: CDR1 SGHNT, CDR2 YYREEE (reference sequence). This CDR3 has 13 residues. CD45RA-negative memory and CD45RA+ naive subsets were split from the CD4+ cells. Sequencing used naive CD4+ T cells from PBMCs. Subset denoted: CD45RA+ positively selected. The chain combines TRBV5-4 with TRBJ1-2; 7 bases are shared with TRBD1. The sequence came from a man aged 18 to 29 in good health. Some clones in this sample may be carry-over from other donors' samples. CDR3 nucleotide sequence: TGTGCCAGCAGCTTGGATAAGGGGGCCGGCTACACCTTC. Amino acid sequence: CASSLDKGAGYTF.